This T cell receptor (beta chain) was recorded in a study of blood T cell repertoires in COVID-19. Study details: Sites across the United States, Italy and Spain contributed samples from acute and convalescent COVID-19. Nucleic acid was either cDNA or gDNA, and it came from T cells, B-cell-depleted T cells, or PBMCs.

Per the study methods: Amplification of reference gene primers was used by the study to estimate nucleated cell counts. Generated by immunoSEQ multiplex PCR, the TCRdb table keeps only in-frame clones and is missing some. V and J calls and clone size come straight from that table; D and trimming were deduced from the DNA. The sample has tens of thousands of clones, approximately 89% seen once; the top ten hold 15% to 20%. The sequenced sample was peripheral blood. The sequence was collected from a human donor in a cohort sampled during active COVID-19.

In DNA form, the CDR3 reads TGTGCCAGCAGCCCCACTCCTGGCAGGGGCGATCAGCCCCAGCATTTT. Translating gives CASSPTPGRGDQPQHF. The V call is TRBV3-1 (or the pseudogene TRBV3-2), the J call TRBJ1-5; the D gene is possibly TRBD1 (6 bases). The CDR3 spans 16 residues. Looked up from germline, CDR1 is LGHDT and CDR2 is YNNKEL (reference sequence). With 4 bases removed from V and 5 bases from J, the gap between germline ends came to 18 bases.